These T cell receptor beta chains were read from a single sample in a study of cytomegalovirus exposure and HLA in healthy donors. Produced via immunoSEQ multiplex PCR; TCRdb's table is partial and in-frame only. The sample has 75,000 to 80,000 clones; around 82% are singletons. The sequenced sample consisted of PBMCs. The source of these receptors is a male donor in good health and CMV-seronegative. The CDR3 runs from the conserved cysteine through the conserved F or W. A D gene is named only where the DNA matches it firmly. Expanded clones get a size class; other rows say once, few or many, or leave the size out.

>TRBJ1-4|.|TRBV7-8|.
TGTGCCAGCAGCTTAGCGCGTCAGGTCGAAAAACTGTTTTTT
CASSLARQVEKLFF
>TRBJ1-2|.|TRBV5-4|.
TGTGCCAGCAGCTTTGTCCAGGGGAAAGACTATGGCTACACCTTC
CASSFVQGKDYGYTF
>TRBJ1-4|.|TRBV6-5|.
TGTGCCAGCAGTTACCAGGGTTCAACTAATGAAAAACTGTTTTTT
CASSYQGSTNEKLFF
>TRBJ2-3|TRBD1|TRBV6-9|.
TGTGCCAGCAGTTACTCCGGACAGGGGGCAGATACGCAGTATTTT
CASSYSGQGADTQYF
>TRBJ2-5|.|TRBV20-1|few
TGCAGTGCTAGCGGTGAGACCCAGTACTTC
CSASGETQYF
>TRBJ1-5|.|TRBV18|.
TGTGCCAGCTCAACGGGACTAACATTTAGCAATCAGCCCCAGCATTTT
CASSTGLTFSNQPQHF
>TRBJ1-1|.|TRBV7-2|.
TGTGCCAGCAGCTCCTGGGGAGCAGGGGCTGAAGCTTTCTTT
CASSSWGAGAEAFF
>TRBJ2-3|TRBD2|TRBV7-9|.
TGTGCCAGCAGCTTAGCGACTAGCGGGGGGGCCGCGGATACGCAGTATTTT
CASSLATSGGAADTQYF
>TRBJ1-1|TRBD1|TRBV9|.
TGTGCCAGCAGCACCCAGGGACAGGGCAACACTGAAGCTTTCTTT
CASSTQGQGNTEAFF
>TRBJ2-7|.|TRBV28|.
TGTGCCAGCAGTTTAGGCGGGAATCTCTACGAGCAGTACTTC
CASSLGGNLYEQYF
>TRBJ2-3|TRBD2|TRBV19|.
TGTGCCAGTAGTCCGGGACTAGCAGATACGCAGTATTTT
CASSPGLADTQYF
>TRBJ2-5|TRBD1|TRBV6-5|.
TGTGCCAGCAGTCCCCGGGACAGCGATCAAGAGACCCAGTACTTC
CASSPRDSDQETQYF
>TRBJ1-6|.|TRBV2|.
TGTGCCAGCAGCGGGGACAAATCTAATTCACCCCTCAACTTT
CASSGDKSNSPLNF
>TRBJ2-3|.|TRBV5-1|.
TGCGCCAGCAGCCCGCCGATTAGCGGATCTAGCACAGATACGCAGTATTTT
CASSPPISGSSTDTQYF
>TRBJ1-2|TRBD1|TRBV5-1|.
TGCGCCAGCAGCCCGGGACAGGGAAACGATGGCTACCCCTTC
CASSPGQGNDGYPF
>TRBJ1-5|.|TRBV19|.
TGTGCCAGTAGTGTCCAAAGCAATCAGCCCCAGCATTTT
CASSVQSNQPQHF
>TRBJ2-1|TRBD2|TRBV19|.
TGTGCCAGTAGTAGAACTGGGACTAGCGGGACCTATGAGCAGTTCTTC
CASSRTGTSGTYEQFF
>TRBJ2-3|TRBD1|TRBV29-1|.
TGCAGCGTCCCCCGCGGGGGACAGGGGACAGATACGCAGTATTTT
CSVPRGGQGTDTQYF
>TRBJ1-5|.|TRBV6-1|.
TGTGCCAGCAGCGACCCAAACGGGGGCAATCAGCCCCAGCATTTT
CASSDPNGGNQPQHF
>TRBJ1-5|.|TRBV29-1|few
TGCAGCGTTGTGGACAGCAGCAATCAGCCCCAGCATTTT
CSVVDSSNQPQHF
>TRBJ2-1|.|TRBV4-3|.
TGCGCCAGCAGCCTGACCCACTACGGTGAGCAGTTCTTC
CASSLTHYGEQFF
>TRBJ2-3|.|TRBV11-3|.
TGTGCCAGCAGCTTTGGCGGGAGCACAGATACGCAGTATTTT
CASSFGGSTDTQYF
>TRBJ1-1|TRBD1|TRBV7-3|few
TGTGCCAGCAGCTCACAGGGGACGAACACTGAAGCTTTCTTT
CASSSQGTNTEAFF
>TRBJ1-5|TRBD1|TRBV25-1|once
TGTGCCAGCAGTGCAAGGGGGCAGAATCAGCCCCAGAATTTT
CASSARGQNQPQNF
>TRBJ2-1|.|TRBV5-4|.
TGTGCCAGCAGCTTGGCCTTAGGGGCAGCTAACTACAATGAGCAGTTCTTC
CASSLALGAANYNEQFF
>TRBJ1-2|.|TRBV21-1|.
TGTGCCAGCAGTCGAGGAGGCTACCCCTTC
CASSRGGYPF
>TRBJ2-1|.|TRBV2|.
TGTGCCAGCAGTGTATCAGCGCCGAGCTCCTACAATGAGCAGTTCTTC
CASSVSAPSSYNEQFF
>TRBJ2-7|.|TRBV5-6|.
TGTGCCAGCAGTACACGGACAAGGTTCTCGTACGAGCAGTACTTC
CASSTRTRFSYEQYF
>TRBJ1-1|.|TRBV5-5|.
TGTGCCAGCAGCTTGGAACAGGAAGCTTTCTTT
CASSLEQEAFF